This T cell receptor beta chain emerged from a study of T-cell memory formation after mild COVID-19. General study results and limits: Confirmation was lacking for SARS-CoV-2 specificity of second-wave clones that peaked on day 37. There was a balanced CD4/CD8 profile in clones contracting day 15 to 85, and later expanders leaned CD4+.

This clonotype was detected only a few times. Antigen: not known. The germline V gene encodes CDR1 SEHNR and CDR2 FQNEAQ (reference sequence). The J segment lost 7 bases and the V segment lost 0 bases, leaving 8 bases of the junction unmatched. CDR3 length: 17 residues. TCRdb independently ran MiXCR on the 5' RACE reads; one entry per CDR3 protein. The table lists fewer than 400,000 distinct CDR3 sequences, 13% of them singletons. The clonotype originates from a man in his late teens or twenties who had mild COVID-19 (a few samples of this study predate the infection). Cell type and time point are not known. The chain links TRBV7-9 to TRBJ1-5; 11 positions agree with TRBD1. Sequences were obtained from PBMCs or a T cell subset sorted from them (not recorded which). In DNA form, the CDR3 reads TGTGCCAGCAGCTTAGCGTCGGGGACAGGGGGAATACAGCCCCAGCATTTT. As protein: CASSLASGTGGIQPQHF.